The 26 T cell receptor beta chains in this list originate from one sample, sequenced in a study of response to subunit inactivated influenza vaccine. Via MiXCR, TCRdb re-called the RT-PCR reads, giving one row per CDR3 protein. The table shows more than 550,000 distinct CDR3 sequences, with about 11% occurring only once. These data were also reused for a study on T cells expressing NK-cell markers. This second study says: A 5'RACE template switching approach incorporating UMIs was used to make TCR beta cDNA.

The source material was PBMCs from blood, sampled on the day of vaccination. The source of these receptors is a man aged 45-60 years who received an inactivated influenza vaccine.

CDR3 loop: CATARDLGEQFF. Written as DNA, the CDR3 is TGCGCCACCGCCCGGGACCTGGGGGAGCAGTTCTTC. The chain links TRBV5-1 to TRBJ2-1; the D gene could be TRBD1 or TRBD2 (5 bases each). Trimming removed 9 bases at V and 10 bases at J, with 17 bases between. Germline V gives CDR1 SGHRS, CDR2 YFSETQ. The CDR3 totals 12 residues.

The chain is built from TRBV5-1 and TRBJ2-3; D is perhaps TRBD1 or TRBD2 (6 bases each). The CDR3 extends over 14 amino acids. V dropped 5 bases and J dropped 3 bases, with 13 bases sitting between them. Germline V gene lookup returns CDR1 SGHRS and CDR2 YFSETQ. The CDR3 protein is CASRGPGATDTQYF. CDR3 sequence (DNA): TGCGCCAGCAGGGGCCCGGGGGCGACAGATACGCAGTATTTT.

The rearrangement uses TRBV20-1 and TRBJ2-4, with 9 positions matching TRBD2. CDR3 size: 14 residues. V was pared by 3 bases and J by 7 bases, with 7 bases of the junction left unmatched. Germline V gives CDR1 DFQATT, CDR2 SNEGSKA (reference sequence). The CDR3 sequence is CSARVGLAGNIQYF. The CDR3 nucleotides are TGCAGTGCTAGGGTGGGACTAGCCGGGAACATTCAGTACTTC.

The sample holds many counts of this clonotype. The chain links TRBV12-3 or TRBV12-4 to TRBJ2-2, with D possibly being TRBD1 (6 bases). This CDR3 has 14 amino acids. V lost 6 bases and J lost 1, with 9 bases in between. CDR3 in amino acids: CASRGAGNTGELFF. The CDR3 coding sequence is TGTGCCAGCAGGGGGGCAGGGAACACCGGGGAGCTGTTTTTT.

This clonotype was counted only a few times. The V call is TRBV28, the J call TRBJ2-7, with TRBD2 identical over 9 bases. V was pared by 3 bases and J by 5 bases, with 8 bases of the junction left unmatched. Looked up from germline, CDR1 is MDHEN and CDR2 is SYDVKM. This CDR3 is built from 15 residues. The chain's CDR3 is CASSLSLAGEDEQYF. DNA for the CDR3: TGTGCCAGCAGTTTGTCGTTAGCGGGAGAGGACGAGCAGTACTTC.

The chain combines TRBV3-1 with TRBJ2-7, with 7 bases aligning to TRBD1. Germline CDR1 is LGHDT and CDR2 is YNNKEL (reference sequence). The CDR3 consists of 12 residues. After removal of 10 bases from V and 3 bases from J, the junction contained 6 bases not matched to a gene. Here the CDR3 DNA reads TGTGCCACCTCAGGGGGTGGCTACGAGCAGTACTTC. It is translated as CATSGGGYEQYF.

The chain joins TRBV4-2 to TRBJ2-3; unclear D gene. The CDR3 is 13 amino acids. V lost 0 bases and J 6 bases, leaving 7 bases between the germline ends. Germline V CDR1 and CDR2: LGHNA, YNFKEQ. The CDR3: CASSQDLVDTQYF. CDR3 DNA: TGTGCCAGCAGCCAAGATTTGGTGGATACGCAGTATTTT.

This clonotype was recorded a few times. This rearrangement joins TRBV4-2 to TRBJ2-3; tentatively, D is TRBD2 (5 bases). Germline CDR1 is LGHNA and CDR2 is YNFKEQ. The CDR3 is 16 residues long. The V end lost 3 bases, the J end lost 4 bases, and 17 bases lay between the germline ends. This chain's CDR3 is CASSHRGDGASDTQYF. CDR3 DNA: TGTGCCAGCAGCCATCGGGGTGATGGTGCATCAGATACGCAGTATTTT.

In this sample, this clonotype turned up many times. DNA for the CDR3: TGTGCCAGCAGTTCCCCCCTCGCGGGAGCGGGGGATACGCAGTATTTT. As protein: CASSSPLAGAGDTQYF. This chain connects TRBV28 to TRBJ2-3; 7 positions match TRBD2. The germline V gene has CDR1 MDHEN and CDR2 SYDVKM. The CDR3 totals 16 residues. V was clipped by 4 bases and J by 6 bases; unmatched bases: 13.

The chain couples TRBV3-1 to TRBJ2-3; D is unclear. Trimming pared 0 bases from V and 6 bases from J, leaving 7 bases between. The CDR3 loop spans 13 amino acids. Germline V gene lookup returns CDR1 LGHDT and CDR2 YNNKEL (reference sequence). CDR3: CASSQDLDDTQYF. In DNA form, the CDR3 reads TGTGCCAGCAGCCAAGACCTGGACGATACGCAGTATTTT.

This clonotype has only a few counts. V is TRBV27 and J is TRBJ2-4; no clear D gene. The germline V and J ends were trimmed by 2 bases and 7 bases, with 9 bases remaining between them. Germline V lookup: CDR1 MNHEY, CDR2 SMNVEV (reference sequence). The CDR3 spans 13 residues. The CDR3 region is CASSLHSRNIQYF. Here the CDR3 DNA reads TGTGCCAGCAGTTTACATAGTCGGAACATTCAGTACTTC.

The chain joins TRBV3-1 to TRBJ2-7; the D is unclear. The CDR3 has 13 residues. Germline CDR1 and CDR2: LGHDT and YNNKEL (reference sequence). V shed 3 bases and J shed 1 base, with 7 bases lying between them. The CDR3 sequence: CASSHLQSYEQYF. CDR3 DNA sequence: TGTGCCAGCAGCCACTTACAGTCCTACGAGCAGTACTTC.

The chain is built from TRBV10-3 and TRBJ2-7; D perhaps matches TRBD1 (5 bases). The length of the CDR3 is 16 residues. Germline assignment: CDR1 ENHRY and CDR2 SYGVKD. V was shortened by 7 bases and J by 1 base, with 20 bases between the two germline ends. CDR3 loop: CAITAKGPTRSYEQYF. The CDR3 nucleotides read TGTGCCATCACCGCCAAGGGGCCAACTCGTTCCTACGAGCAGTACTTC.

This clonotype was found a few times. This chain joins TRBV4-2 and TRBJ2-1; the match to TRBD1 covers 8 bases. The CDR3 covers 17 residues. V trimming: 3 bases; J trimming: 7 bases; junction bases outside the gene matches: 14. The V gene's germline CDR1 is LGHNA and CDR2 YNFKEQ. The CDR3 DNA reads as TGTGCCAGCAGCCATCCTGGGGGACAGGTAGGCGGTAATGAGCAGTTCTTC. This encodes CASSHPGGQVGGNEQFF.

This rearrangement joins TRBV4-3 to TRBJ2-2; D tentatively fits TRBD1 or TRBD2 (5 bases each). Trimming took off 4 bases at V and 5 bases at J, with 14 bases between the two ends. Germline lookup yields CDR1 LGHNA and CDR2 YSLEER. The CDR3 is 15 residues long. This CDR3 is CASSPGTPRTGELFF. CDR3 DNA: TGCGCCAGCAGCCCCGGGACGCCTCGGACCGGGGAGCTGTTTTTT.

The chain recombines TRBV5-4 with TRBJ2-1; no clear D. The V gene's germline CDR1 is SGHNT and CDR2 YYREEE (reference sequence). Trimming shortened V by 1 base and J by 5 bases, and 4 bases separated the two germline ends. CDR3 length: 12 amino acids. CDR3 nucleotides: TGTGCCAGCAGCTTGAGGGACAATGAGCAGTTCTTC. Encoded protein: CASSLRDNEQFF.

The gene calls are TRBV12-3 or TRBV12-4 and TRBJ1-5; weak D call: TRBD1 (6 bases). The CDR3 totals 15 residues. V lost 5 bases and J 0 bases, leaving 11 bases between the germline ends. CDR3 protein: CASSPQGYSNQPQHF. As DNA, the CDR3 is TGTGCCAGCAGTCCACAGGGTTATAGCAATCAGCCCCAGCATTTT.

This sequence joins TRBV28 and TRBJ2-3; maybe TRBD2 (5 bases). Looked up from germline, CDR1 is MDHEN and CDR2 is SYDVKM. The CDR3 is 13 amino acids. Trimming took 5 bases from V and 4 from J, leaving 10 bases between them. CDR3 region: CASSTSSPDTQYF. The CDR3 DNA is TGTGCCAGCAGTACCTCTAGCCCAGATACGCAGTATTTT.

This clonotype was found a few times. This chain links TRBV7-9 with TRBJ1-5, with D possibly matching TRBD1 (6 bases). Trimming stripped 5 bases from V and 6 bases from J, with 8 bases between. The CDR3 is 12 amino acids. CDR1 SEHNR and CDR2 FQNEAQ come from the germline V gene (reference sequence). Here the CDR3 DNA reads TGTGCCAGCAGCGTACAGGGTCAGCCCCAGCATTTT. This encodes CASSVQGQPQHF.

This clonotype was seen more than once but under ten times. The rearrangement uses TRBV15 and TRBJ2-7; D gene uncertain. CDR1 LNHNV and CDR2 YYDKDF come from the germline V gene (reference sequence). The CDR3 contains 12 residues. V gave up 5 bases and J gave up 0 bases, with 5 bases separating them. The CDR3 spells CATSHYSYEQYF. The DNA for the CDR3 is TGTGCCACCAGCCACTACTCCTACGAGCAGTACTTC.

This clonotype was counted a few times. This chain links TRBV6-1 with TRBJ2-1, with D unresolved. The ends were cut back, 4 bases at V and 10 bases at J, with 8 bases in the middle. Germline V gives CDR1 MNHNS, CDR2 SASEGT. The CDR3 is 11 residues long. CDR3 residues: CASSVLWEQFF. The DNA of the CDR3 is TGTGCCAGCAGTGTCCTCTGGGAGCAGTTCTTC.

The chain joins TRBV7-9 to TRBJ1-2; TRBD1 matches at 11 bases. The CDR3 sequence is 16 residues long. The J segment lost 1 base and the V segment lost 5 bases, leaving 6 bases of the junction unmatched. Germline assignment: CDR1 SEHNR and CDR2 FQNEAQ (reference sequence). CDR3: CASSPGDRGNNYGYTF. For the CDR3, the DNA is TGTGCCAGCAGCCCGGGGGACAGGGGGAATAACTATGGCTACACCTTC.

The rearrangement links TRBV12-3 or TRBV12-4 to TRBJ2-7; D is perhaps TRBD1 (6 bases). The CDR3 loop spans 14 amino acids. V gave up 5 bases and J gave up 6 bases, with 17 bases separating them. This chain's CDR3 is CASSPLLAGVEQYF. CDR3 in DNA: TGTGCCAGCAGTCCTCTACTGGCAGGGGTCGAGCAGTACTTC.

This clonotype was seen at least ten times. The chain uses TRBV6-5 and TRBJ2-3; D remains ambiguous. Germline CDR1 and CDR2: MNHEY and SVGAGI. Trimming pared 2 bases from V and 6 bases from J, leaving 9 bases between. The CDR3 is 13 residues long. CDR3 loop: CASSYTPRDTQYF. The CDR3 region has the DNA TGTGCCAGCAGTTACACGCCCCGGGATACGCAGTATTTT.

The V and J genes are TRBV5-1 and TRBJ2-1; D is possibly TRBD1 (5 bases). This CDR3 contains 14 residues. Trimming shortened V by 2 bases and J by 5 bases, and 11 bases separated the two germline ends. CDR1 SGHRS and CDR2 YFSETQ come from the germline V gene. CDR3 amino acids: CASSFETVDNEQFF. The CDR3 DNA reads TGCGCCAGCAGCTTCGAGACAGTTGACAATGAGCAGTTCTTC.

J is TRBJ2-4 and V is TRBV11-1; 14 positions match TRBD2. CDR3 length: 17 residues. CDR1 SGHAT and CDR2 FQDESV come from the germline V gene (reference sequence). V lost 5 bases, J lost 5 bases, and 8 bases stayed unmatched. This chain's CDR3 is CASSRGTSGRRENIQYF. CDR3 DNA sequence: TGTGCCAGCAGCCGCGGGACTAGCGGGAGAAGGGAAAACATTCAGTACTTC.